Here is one TCR beta chain with its context. The sample holds a few counts of this clonotype. Its target antigen remains unknown. Nothing much larger sits one base from this clone, and base qualities are not available. This sample stems from a study of human T cells and chemical hapten exposure (dated by TCRdb to the early 2020s). At the level of the whole study: For sensitization, 2% DPC in acetone was applied to an approximately 2 cm by approximately 2 cm area of upper inner arm skin. Blood for TCR sequencing was provided by twenty-nine alopecia patients at one to four time points (pre-sensitization, 2, 6 and 24 weeks). Throughout the study period of about 25 weeks, patients also received therapeutic DPC doses to the scalp every week. The mostly female patient cohort included alopecia areata with under or over 50% scalp involvement, alopecia totalis and alopecia universalis. Libraries were combined into a pool for sequencing, and differences in TCR yield between samples came mainly from small differences in library volumes within the pool. The study tracked peripheral blood TCR repertoire changes in vivo during primary and secondary sensitization to the hapten diphenylcyclopropenone (DPC) in alopecia patients. Blood was sampled from patients pre-sensitization (week 0) and at 2, 6 and about 24 weeks after DPC sensitization. Patch testing was performed on the upper back with Finn chambers containing 0.01% DPC, and the patch tests were scored after 6 days according to International Contact Dermatitis Research Group standards. What the work shows at the level of the full study, not this receptor alone: Significantly more large CDR3 similarity clusters were formed by expanded TCRs than by pre-sensitization or healthy control sets, consistent with antigen-driven responses. After repeated subsampling, changes were observed in the strength of the expansion versus patch-test correlation and in the threshold at which the correlation became significant. The number of PT1 expanded TCRs positively correlated with patch test score, significant at thresholds 8, 16 and 32 but not 4. The number of TCRs above 1 in 1000 frequency did not change with DPC sensitization; there was no evidence of global repertoire structure alterations. Because every patient had alopecia, a presumed autoimmune disease, the patients' immune response might differ from that of healthy individuals.

In the germline V gene, CDR1 corresponds to LGHNA and CDR2 to YSLEER. The CDR3 starts with the cysteine, ends with the phenylalanine, and has 17 residues. Left in the record is the CDR3 DNA by itself, 51 bases read in frame from the first base. V has 2 bases trimmed and J has 1 base trimmed; junction bases matching no gene number 7. The receptor library was made with RACE. TCRdb lists the instrument as NextSeq 500. Library preparation attached unique molecular identifiers to individual cDNA molecules for quantitative, reproducible TCR counting. For every blood RNA sample, sequencing covered both the TCR alpha and TCR beta chains. Per the original workflow: The median number of TCRs per sample was around 96,000, ranging from about 20,000 to 750,000. The Decombinator software suite was used to annotate the V, J and CDR3 of the TCR reads. To make PS versus PT1 abundance plots, every sample was subsampled to the same number of TCRs (28,000). TCRs were defined as expanded if absent before sensitization and observed at least eight times at the 2-week time point. Using fastp at Q25 and MiXCR, TCRdb reprocessed the public reads and kept productive beta chains. Every CDR3 protein is listed once, alongside the most common genes and DNA of its rows. The authors' filters were not applied to this entry. In all, the sample holds tens of thousands of distinct CDR3 sequences, and nearly 10% of those were seen once. 3.6% of the sample belongs to the ten largest clones.

The meaning of the sample's time point label: pre-sensitization, week 0. The treatment or condition label, as the study defines it: therapeutic diphenylcyclopropenone sensitization with weekly scalp DPC. At every patch-test visit, the blood draw took place before the patch test was put on. To be eligible, patients had to be aged 18 to 70, diagnosed with alopecia and judged suitable for DPC therapy, while pregnant patients were excluded. Total RNA was isolated from unfractionated whole blood collected in Tempus Blood RNA tubes. The specimen comprised whole blood, sampled in connection with sensitization to the hapten diphenylcyclopropenone (DPC). The origin of this receptor is a woman aged 40 to 55 with alopecia areata. Some clones in this sample may be carry-over from other donors' samples. The V gene is TRBV4-3 and the J gene is TRBJ2-2; 7 middle bases align to TRBD1. The CDR3 here reads CASSQLTGVKNTGELFF. The DNA is TGCGCCAGCAGCCAACTCACAGGGGTCAAGAACACCGGGGAGCTGTTTTTT.